This T cell receptor beta chain was recovered during a study of blood T cell repertoires in COVID-19. As for the study in general: COVID-19 samples collected from the United States, Italy and Spain covered acute and convalescent phases. The cDNA or gDNA used as material had been derived from T cells, B-cell-depleted T cells, or PBMCs.

The CDR3 length is 14 residues. CDR1 MNHEY and CDR2 SVGAGI come from the germline V gene. Trimming pared 6 bases from V and 2 bases from J, leaving 14 bases between. In the original processing: How many nucleated cells were present was estimated from reference gene primer amplification. Clones were sequenced by immunoSEQ multiplex PCR, and TCRdb holds only the in-frame ones, with some missing. V and J calls and clone size come straight from that table; D and trimming were deduced from the DNA. The repertoire consists of under 250,000 clones, with roughly 85% occurring once and the leading ten covering 3%.

The TCR was taken from a man aged 18 to 29 with active or convalescent COVID-19. The source material was peripheral blood. This rearrangement joins TRBV6-5 to TRBJ2-7, with a tentative D call TRBD1 (5 bases). CDR3 in DNA: TGTGCCAGCAGGACCCCGGACAAAACCTACGAGCAGTACTTC. Its translation: CASRTPDKTYEQYF.